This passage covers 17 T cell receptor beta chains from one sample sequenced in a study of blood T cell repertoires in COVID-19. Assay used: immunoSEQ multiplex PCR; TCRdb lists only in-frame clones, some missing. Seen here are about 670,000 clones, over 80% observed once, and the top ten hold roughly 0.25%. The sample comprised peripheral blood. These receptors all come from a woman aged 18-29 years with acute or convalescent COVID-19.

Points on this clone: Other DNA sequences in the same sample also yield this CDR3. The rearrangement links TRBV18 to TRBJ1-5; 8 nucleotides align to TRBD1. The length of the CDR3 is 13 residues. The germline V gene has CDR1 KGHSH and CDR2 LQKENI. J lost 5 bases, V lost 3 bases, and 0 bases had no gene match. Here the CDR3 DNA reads TGTGCCAGCTCACCGACAGGGGATCAGCCCCAGCATTTT. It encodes CASSPTGDQPQHF.

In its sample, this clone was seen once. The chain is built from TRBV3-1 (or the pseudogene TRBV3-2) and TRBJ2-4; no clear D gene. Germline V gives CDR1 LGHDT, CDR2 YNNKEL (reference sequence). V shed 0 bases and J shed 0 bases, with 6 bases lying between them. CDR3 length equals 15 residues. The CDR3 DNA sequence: TGTGCCAGCAGCCAAGATCGTCTAGCCAAAAACATTCAGTACTTC. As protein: CASSQDRLAKNIQYF.

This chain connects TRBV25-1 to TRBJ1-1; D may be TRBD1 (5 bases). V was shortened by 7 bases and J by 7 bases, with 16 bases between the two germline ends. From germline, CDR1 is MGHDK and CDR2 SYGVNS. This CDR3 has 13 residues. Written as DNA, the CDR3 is TGTGCCAGCAAGGGGATAGGGGAGGGTGAAGCTTTCTTT. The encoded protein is CASKGIGEGEAFF.

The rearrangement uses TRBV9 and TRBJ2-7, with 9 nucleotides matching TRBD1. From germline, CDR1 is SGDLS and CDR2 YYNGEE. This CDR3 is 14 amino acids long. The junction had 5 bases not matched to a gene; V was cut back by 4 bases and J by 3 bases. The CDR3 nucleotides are TGTGCCAGCAGCCCGCCGGACAGGGGCTACGAGCAGTACTTC. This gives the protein CASSPPDRGYEQYF.

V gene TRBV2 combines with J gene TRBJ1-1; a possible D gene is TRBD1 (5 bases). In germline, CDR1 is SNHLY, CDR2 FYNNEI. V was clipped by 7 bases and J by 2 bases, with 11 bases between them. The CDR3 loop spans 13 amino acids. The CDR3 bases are TGTGCCAGCATATTACAGGTCAACACTGAAGCTTTCTTT. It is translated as CASILQVNTEAFF.

DNA for the CDR3: TGTGCCAGCAGCTTGAAGGGGACAGGGAACACCGGGGAGCTGTTTTTT. Its protein product is CASSLKGTGNTGELFF. The rearrangement uses TRBV5-4 and TRBJ2-2; 8 bases match TRBD1. The germline V gene has CDR1 SGHNT and CDR2 YYREEE (reference sequence). There are 16 residues in the CDR3. V dropped 1 base and J dropped 1; count of bases not matched to a gene: 3.

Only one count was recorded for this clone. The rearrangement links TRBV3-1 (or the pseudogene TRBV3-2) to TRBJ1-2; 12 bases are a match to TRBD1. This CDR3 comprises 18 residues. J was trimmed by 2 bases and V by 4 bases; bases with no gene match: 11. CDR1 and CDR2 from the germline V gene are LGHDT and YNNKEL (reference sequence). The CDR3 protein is CASSRVRGQGALNYGYTF. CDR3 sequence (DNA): TGTGCCAGCAGCCGGGTTAGGGGACAGGGGGCTCTCAACTATGGCTACACCTTC.

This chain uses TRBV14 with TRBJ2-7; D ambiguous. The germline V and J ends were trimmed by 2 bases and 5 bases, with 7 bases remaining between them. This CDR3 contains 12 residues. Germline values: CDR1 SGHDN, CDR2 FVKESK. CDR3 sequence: CASSQSRNEQYF. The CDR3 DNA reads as TGTGCCAGCAGCCAATCTAGGAACGAGCAGTACTTC. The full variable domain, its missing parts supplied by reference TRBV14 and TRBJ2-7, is EAGVTQFPSHSVIEKGQTVTLRCDPISGHDNLYWYRRVMGKEIKFLLHFVKESKQDESGMPNNRFLAERTGGTYSTLKVQPAELEDSGVYFCASSQSRNEQYFGPGTRLTVT.

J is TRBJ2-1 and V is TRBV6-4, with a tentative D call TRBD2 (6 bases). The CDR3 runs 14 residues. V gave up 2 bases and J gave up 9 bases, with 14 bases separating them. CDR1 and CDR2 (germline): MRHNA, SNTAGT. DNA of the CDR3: TGTGCCAGCAGTGACCAAGCGTCCGGGGGTGAGCAGTTCTTC. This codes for CASSDQASGGEQFF.

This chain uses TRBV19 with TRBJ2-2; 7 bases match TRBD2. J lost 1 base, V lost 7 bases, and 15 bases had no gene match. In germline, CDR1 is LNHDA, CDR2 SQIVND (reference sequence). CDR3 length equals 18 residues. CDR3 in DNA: TGTGCCAGTAATTTAGGTGGCAGGGAGGGCCTGAACACCGGGGAGCTGTTTTTT. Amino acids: CASNLGGREGLNTGELFF.

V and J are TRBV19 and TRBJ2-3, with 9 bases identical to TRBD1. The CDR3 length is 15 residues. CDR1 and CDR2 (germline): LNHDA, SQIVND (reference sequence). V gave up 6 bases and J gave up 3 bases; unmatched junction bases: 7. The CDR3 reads CASSSGTGLTDTQYF. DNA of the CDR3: TGTGCCAGTAGCTCCGGGACAGGGTTGACAGATACGCAGTATTTT.

The DNA for the CDR3 is TGTGCCAGCAGCAACACAGGGCTGCAGGAGCTGTTTTTT. Translated: CASSNTGLQELFF. The genes are TRBV27 and TRBJ2-2, with D maybe TRBD1 (6 bases). Germline V gives CDR1 MNHEY, CDR2 SMNVEV (reference sequence). V was shortened by 6 bases and J by 10 bases, with 15 bases between the two germline ends. The length of the CDR3 is 13 residues.

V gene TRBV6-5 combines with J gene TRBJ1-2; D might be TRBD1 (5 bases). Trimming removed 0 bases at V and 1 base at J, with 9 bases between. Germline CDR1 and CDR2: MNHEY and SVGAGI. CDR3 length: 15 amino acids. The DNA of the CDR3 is TGTGCCAGCAGTTACTCCCAAGGGGTTAACTATGGCTACACCTTC. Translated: CASSYSQGVNYGYTF.

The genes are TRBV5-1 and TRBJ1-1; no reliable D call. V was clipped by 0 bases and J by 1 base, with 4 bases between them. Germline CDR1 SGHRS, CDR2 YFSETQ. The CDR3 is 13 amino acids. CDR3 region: CASSLDKNTEAFF. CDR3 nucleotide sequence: TGCGCCAGCAGCTTGGACAAGAACACTGAAGCTTTCTTT.

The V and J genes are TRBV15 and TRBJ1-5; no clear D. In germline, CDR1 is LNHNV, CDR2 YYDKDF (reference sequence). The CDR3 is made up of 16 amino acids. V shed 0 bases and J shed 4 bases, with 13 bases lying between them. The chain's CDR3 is CATSRDWRRTNQPQHF. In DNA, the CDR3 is TGTGCCACCAGCAGAGATTGGAGAAGAACTAATCAGCCCCAGCATTTT.

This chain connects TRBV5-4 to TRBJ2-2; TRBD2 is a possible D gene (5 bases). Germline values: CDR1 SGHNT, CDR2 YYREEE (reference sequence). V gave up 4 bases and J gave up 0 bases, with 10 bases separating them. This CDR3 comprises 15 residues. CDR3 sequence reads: CASSPGLANTGELFF. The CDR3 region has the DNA TGTGCCAGCAGCCCAGGACTGGCGAACACCGGGGAGCTGTTTTTT.

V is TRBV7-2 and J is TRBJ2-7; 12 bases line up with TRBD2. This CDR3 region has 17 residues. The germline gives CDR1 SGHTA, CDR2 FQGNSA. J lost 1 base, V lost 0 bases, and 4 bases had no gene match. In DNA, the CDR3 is TGTGCCAGCAGCTTAGCGGGACTAGCGGGTCTATCCTACGAGCAGTACTTC. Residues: CASSLAGLAGLSYEQYF.